Listed here are 6 T cell receptor beta chains from one sample, sequenced in a study of T cell responses to AZD1222 COVID-19 vaccine. TCRdb keeps only in-frame clones here, not all; method: immunoSEQ multiplex PCR. The table includes around 190,000 clones, around 90% detected once. The sequences come from peripheral blood, collected 28 days after the second AZD1222 dose. These receptors came from an adult who received the AZD1222 COVID-19 vaccine.

The chain uses TRBV9 and TRBJ2-5; D is ambiguous. The CDR3 loop spans 16 amino acids. The ends were cut back, 0 bases at V and 4 bases at J, with 16 bases in the middle. CDR1 and CDR2 (germline): SGDLS, YYNGEE. The CDR3 coding sequence is TGTGCCAGCAGCGTAGGAGGCCTAGTGGGTCGAGAGACCCAGTACTTC. Its protein product is CASSVGGLVGRETQYF.

V is TRBV6-5 and J is TRBJ1-2; no firm D call. Trimming cost V 4 bases and J 6 bases, with 15 bases left between them. This CDR3 has 14 amino acids. Germline V gives CDR1 MNHEY, CDR2 SVGAGI. The CDR3 DNA reads TGTGCCAGCAGTTCTCGAGGCAGGTCCGATGGCTACACCTTC. Protein product: CASSSRGRSDGYTF.

The chain carries TRBV19 and TRBJ2-5, with D perhaps matching TRBD1 or TRBD2 (5 bases each). The V end lost 5 bases, the J end lost 5 bases, and 15 bases lay between the germline ends. Germline CDR1 and CDR2: LNHDA and SQIVND (reference sequence). The CDR3 contains 14 residues. CDR3 residues: CASSLRGPGETQYF. CDR3 in DNA: TGTGCCAGTAGTCTCCGGGGCCCAGGGGAGACCCAGTACTTC.

The genes are TRBV7-8 and TRBJ2-5; perhaps TRBD2 as D (7 bases). Trimming pared 5 bases from V and 4 bases from J, leaving 14 bases between. The CDR3 has 14 amino acids. The V gene's germline CDR1 is SGHVS and CDR2 FQNEAQ. CDR3 residues: CASSRGGEGETQYF. For the CDR3, the DNA is TGTGCCAGCAGCCGAGGGGGGGAGGGAGAGACCCAGTACTTC.

This clone was picked up one time. J is TRBJ2-5 and V is TRBV28, with D possibly matching TRBD1 (5 bases). Germline-derived CDR1 and CDR2 are MDHEN and SYDVKM. The CDR3 consists of 15 residues. The V gene lost 5 bases and the J gene lost 7 bases, with 20 bases spanning the gap. DNA of the CDR3: TGTGCCAGCAGTAGGGGCGACAGCCTACATCCGACCCAGTACTTC. Translating gives CASSRGDSLHPTQYF.

This chain links TRBV7-8 with TRBJ2-7; D is undetermined. CDR3 size: 16 residues. Trimming left V 3 bases short and J 1 base short, with 16 bases between. CDR1 and CDR2 from the germline V gene are SGHVS and FQNEAQ. The CDR3 nucleotides are TGTGCCAGCAGCTTGATGGGCCAACCGCCATCCTACGAGCAGTACTTC. Translating it yields CASSLMGQPPSYEQYF.